What follows is one T cell receptor (beta chain) and its context. The antigen is not known. This entry belongs to a study of T cell clones after liver transplantation. The overall study: Pre-transplant mixed lymphocyte reactions yielded third-party-reactive TCRbeta sequences as comparators for graft-donor-reactive sequences. Standard immunosuppression, with no induction, continued until 12-24 months after transplant. Findings and limits, study-wide: Post-transplant time points were not standardized, so conclusions are preliminary. The donor-reactive repertoire was only partly measurable in two subjects, lacking donor cells.

Assay used: immunoSEQ multiplex PCR; TCRdb lists only in-frame clones, some missing. Seen here are some 45,000 clones, about 86% observed once, and the top ten hold roughly 2.7%. Germline V gene sequence: CDR1 SGHVS, CDR2 FNYEAQ. V gave up 0 bases and J gave up 10 bases, with 7 bases separating them. The CDR3 length is 12 residues. The genes are TRBV7-6 and TRBJ2-1, with D unresolved. This TCR came from a human patient who received a liver transplant. Part of the T cell pool may stem from the graft donor. The input for sequencing was CD4+ T cells from blood, taken 24 months after liver transplant. The CDR3 DNA sequence: TGTGCCAGCAGCTTAGCGCCGACAGAGCAGTTCTTC. Encoded protein: CASSLAPTEQFF.